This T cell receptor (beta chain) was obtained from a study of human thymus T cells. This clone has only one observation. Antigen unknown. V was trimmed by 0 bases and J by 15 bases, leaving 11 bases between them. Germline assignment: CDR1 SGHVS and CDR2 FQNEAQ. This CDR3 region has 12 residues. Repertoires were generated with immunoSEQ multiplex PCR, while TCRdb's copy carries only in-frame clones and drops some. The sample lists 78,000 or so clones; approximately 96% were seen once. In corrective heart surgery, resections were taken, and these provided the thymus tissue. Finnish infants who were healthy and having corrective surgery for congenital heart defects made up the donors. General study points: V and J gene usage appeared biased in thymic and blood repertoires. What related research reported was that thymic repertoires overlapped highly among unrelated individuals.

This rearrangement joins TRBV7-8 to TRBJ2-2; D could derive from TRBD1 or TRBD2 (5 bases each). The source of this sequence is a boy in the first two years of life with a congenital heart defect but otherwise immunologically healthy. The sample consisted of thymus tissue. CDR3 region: CASSLAPQGVFF. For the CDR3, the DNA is TGTGCCAGCAGCTTAGCGCCTCAGGGAGTGTTTTTT. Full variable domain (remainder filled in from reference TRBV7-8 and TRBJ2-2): GAGVSQSPRYKVAKRGQDVALRCDPISGHVSLFWYQQALGQGPEFLTYFQNEAQLDKSGLPSDRFFAERPEGSVSTLKIQRTQQEDSAVYLCASSLAPQGVFFGEGSRLTVL.